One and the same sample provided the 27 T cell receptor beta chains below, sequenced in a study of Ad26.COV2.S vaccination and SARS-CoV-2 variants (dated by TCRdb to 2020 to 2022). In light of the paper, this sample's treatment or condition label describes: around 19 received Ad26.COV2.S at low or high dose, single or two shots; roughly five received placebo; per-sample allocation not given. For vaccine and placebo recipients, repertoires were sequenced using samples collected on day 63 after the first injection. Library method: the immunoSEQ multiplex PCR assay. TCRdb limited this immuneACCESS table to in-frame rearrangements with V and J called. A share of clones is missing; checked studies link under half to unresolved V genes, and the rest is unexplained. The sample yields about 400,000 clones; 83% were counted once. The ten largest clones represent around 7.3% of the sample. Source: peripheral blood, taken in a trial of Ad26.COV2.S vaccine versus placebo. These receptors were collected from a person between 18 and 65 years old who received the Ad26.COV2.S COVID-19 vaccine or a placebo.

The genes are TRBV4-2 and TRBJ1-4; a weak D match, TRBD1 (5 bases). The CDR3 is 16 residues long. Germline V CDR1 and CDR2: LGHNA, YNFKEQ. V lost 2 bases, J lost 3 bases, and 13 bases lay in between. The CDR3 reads CASSQPQGGSNEKLFF. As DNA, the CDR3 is TGTGCCAGCAGCCAACCTCAGGGAGGGTCTAATGAAAAACTGTTTTTT.

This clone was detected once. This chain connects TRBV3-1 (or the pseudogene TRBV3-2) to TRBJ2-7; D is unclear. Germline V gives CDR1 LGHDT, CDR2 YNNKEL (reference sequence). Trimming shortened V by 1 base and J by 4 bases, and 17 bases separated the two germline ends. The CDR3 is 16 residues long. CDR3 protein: CASSQGPKGILYEQYF. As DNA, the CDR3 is TGTGCCAGCAGCCAAGGACCGAAGGGAATTTTGTACGAGCAGTACTTC.

CDR3 protein: CASSLAPGATGNTIYF. Written as DNA, the CDR3 is TGTGCCAGCAGCTTAGCGCCGGGGGCGACAGGAAACACCATATATTTT. This rearrangement joins TRBV7-8 to TRBJ1-3; D is possibly TRBD1 (6 bases). Germline V gene lookup returns CDR1 SGHVS and CDR2 FQNEAQ. The CDR3 spans 16 residues. With 0 bases removed from V and 4 bases from J, the gap between germline ends came to 13 bases.

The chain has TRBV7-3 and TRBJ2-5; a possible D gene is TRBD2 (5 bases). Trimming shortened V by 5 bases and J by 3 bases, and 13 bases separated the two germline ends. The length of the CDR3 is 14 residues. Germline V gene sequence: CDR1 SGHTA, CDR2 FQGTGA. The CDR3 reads CASSPSGYEETQYF. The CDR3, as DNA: TGTGCCAGCAGCCCCTCGGGATATGAAGAGACCCAGTACTTC.

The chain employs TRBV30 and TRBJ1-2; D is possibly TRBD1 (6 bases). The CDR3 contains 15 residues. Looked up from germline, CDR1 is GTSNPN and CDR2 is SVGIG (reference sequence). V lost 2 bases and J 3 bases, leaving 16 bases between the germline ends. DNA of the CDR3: TGTGCCTGGAGTTTGACAGGCGGATTATACTATGGCTACACCTTC. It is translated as CAWSLTGGLYYGYTF.

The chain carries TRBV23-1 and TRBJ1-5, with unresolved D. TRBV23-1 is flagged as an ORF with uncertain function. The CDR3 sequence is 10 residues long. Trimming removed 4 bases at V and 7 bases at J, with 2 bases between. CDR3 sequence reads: CASSPQPQHF. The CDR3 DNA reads TGCGCCAGCAGTCCGCAGCCCCAGCATTTT.

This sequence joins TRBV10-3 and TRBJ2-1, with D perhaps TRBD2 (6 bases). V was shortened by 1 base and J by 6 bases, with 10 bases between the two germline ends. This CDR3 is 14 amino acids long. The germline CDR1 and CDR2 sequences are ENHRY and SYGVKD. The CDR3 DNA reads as TGTGCCATCAGTGAGTACGGGGGACTCAATGAGCAGTTCTTC. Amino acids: CAISEYGGLNEQFF.

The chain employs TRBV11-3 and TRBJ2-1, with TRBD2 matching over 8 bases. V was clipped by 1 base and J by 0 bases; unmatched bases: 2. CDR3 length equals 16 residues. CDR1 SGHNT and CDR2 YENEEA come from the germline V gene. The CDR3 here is CASSLGLAGSYNEQFF. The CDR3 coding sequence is TGTGCCAGCAGCTTAGGGCTAGCGGGCTCCTACAATGAGCAGTTCTTC. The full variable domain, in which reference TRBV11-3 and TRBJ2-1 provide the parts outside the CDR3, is EAGVVQSPRYKIIEKKQPVAFWCNPISGHNTLYWYLQNLGQGPELLIRYENEEAVDDSQLPKDRFSAERLKGVDSTLKIQPAELGDSAVYLCASSLGLAGSYNEQFFGPGTRLTVL.

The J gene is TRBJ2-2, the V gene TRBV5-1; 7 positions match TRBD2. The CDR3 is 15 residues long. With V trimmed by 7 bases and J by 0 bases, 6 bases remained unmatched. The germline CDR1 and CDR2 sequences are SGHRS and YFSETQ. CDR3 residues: CASVPSGANTGELFF. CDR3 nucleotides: TGCGCCAGCGTACCGAGCGGGGCGAACACCGGGGAGCTGTTTTTT.

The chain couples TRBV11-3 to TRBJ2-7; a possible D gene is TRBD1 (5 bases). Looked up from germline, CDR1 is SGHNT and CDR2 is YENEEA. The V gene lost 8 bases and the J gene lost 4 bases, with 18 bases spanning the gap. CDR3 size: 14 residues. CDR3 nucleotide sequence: TGTGCCAGCCTTGAGGCCAGGGTCTCGTACGAGCAGTACTTC. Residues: CASLEARVSYEQYF.

The CDR3 region has the DNA TGCAGCGTTCGAGGTTCCGGTGAAGCTTTCTTT. Amino acids: CSVRGSGEAFF. The chain joins TRBV29-1 to TRBJ1-1; no reliable D call. V was trimmed by 5 bases and J by 7 bases, leaving 11 bases between them. Germline V CDR1 and CDR2: SQVTM, ANQGSEA. The CDR3 covers 11 residues. Based on the CDR3 plus reference TRBV29-1 and TRBJ1-1, the full variable domain is SAVISQKPSRDICQRGTSLTIQCQVDSQVTMMFWYRQQPGQSLTLIATANQGSEATYESGFVIDKFPISRPNLTFSTLTVSNMSPEDSSIYLCSVRGSGEAFFGQGTRLTVV.

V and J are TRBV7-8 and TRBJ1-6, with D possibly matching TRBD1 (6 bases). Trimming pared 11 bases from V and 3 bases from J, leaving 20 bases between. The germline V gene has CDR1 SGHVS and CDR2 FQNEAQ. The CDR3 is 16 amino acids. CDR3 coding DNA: TGTGCCTGCAAAATGGGGGCGATACACTATAATTCACCCCTCCACTTT. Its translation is CACKMGAIHYNSPLHF.

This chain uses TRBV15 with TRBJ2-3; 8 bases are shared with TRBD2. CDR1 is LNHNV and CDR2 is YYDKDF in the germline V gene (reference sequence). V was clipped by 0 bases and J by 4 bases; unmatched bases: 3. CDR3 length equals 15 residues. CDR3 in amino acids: CATSRDGLASDTQYF. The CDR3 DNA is TGTGCCACCAGCAGAGACGGACTAGCTTCAGATACGCAGTATTTT.

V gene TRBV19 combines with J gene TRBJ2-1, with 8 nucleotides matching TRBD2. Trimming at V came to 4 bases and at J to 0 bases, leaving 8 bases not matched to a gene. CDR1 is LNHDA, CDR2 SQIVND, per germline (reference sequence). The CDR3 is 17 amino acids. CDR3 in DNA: TGTGCCAGTAGTAAACCCCCAAGCGGGAGCTCCTACAATGAGCAGTTCTTC. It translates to CASSKPPSGSSYNEQFF.

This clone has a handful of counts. The CDR3 sequence is CASRDRGPGEQYF. The CDR3 nucleotides read TGTGCCAGCAGAGACAGGGGGCCGGGCGAGCAGTACTTC. The chain links TRBV2 to TRBJ2-7, with TRBD1 identical over 10 bases. Looked up from germline, CDR1 is SNHLY and CDR2 is FYNNEI. The CDR3 is 13 residues long. The V segment lost 6 bases and the J segment 6 bases; nucleotides outside the gene matches: 5.

The CDR3 loop is CASSQAASGDTDTQYF. CDR3 DNA: TGCGCCAGCAGCCAAGCGGCTAGCGGGGATACAGATACGCAGTATTTT. This chain links TRBV4-1 with TRBJ2-3; TRBD2 matches 9 bases. The CDR3 extends over 16 amino acids. The V gene end was trimmed by 1 base and the J gene end by 3 bases; junction bases not matched to a gene: 5. Germline V CDR1 and CDR2: MGHRA, YSYEKL.

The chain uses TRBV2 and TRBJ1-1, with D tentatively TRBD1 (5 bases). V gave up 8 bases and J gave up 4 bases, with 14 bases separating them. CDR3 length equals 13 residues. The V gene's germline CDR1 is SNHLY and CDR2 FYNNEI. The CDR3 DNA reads TGTGCCAGCGGGTTTTCAGGGCTCACTGAAGCTTTCTTT. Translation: CASGFSGLTEAFF.

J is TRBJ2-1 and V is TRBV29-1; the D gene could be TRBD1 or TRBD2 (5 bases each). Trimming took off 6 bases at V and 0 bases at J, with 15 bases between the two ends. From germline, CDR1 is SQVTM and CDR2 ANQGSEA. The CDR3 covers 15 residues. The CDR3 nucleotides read TGCAGCGTCCAAATCGACGGGACCTCCTACAATGAGCAGTTCTTC. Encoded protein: CSVQIDGTSYNEQFF.

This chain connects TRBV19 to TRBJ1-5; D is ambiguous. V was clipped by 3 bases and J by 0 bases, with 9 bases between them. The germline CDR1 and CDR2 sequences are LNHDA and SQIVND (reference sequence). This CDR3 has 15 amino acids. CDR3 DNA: TGTGCCAGTAGTATGAGCAGCTATAGCAATCAGCCCCAGCATTTT. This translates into CASSMSSYSNQPQHF.

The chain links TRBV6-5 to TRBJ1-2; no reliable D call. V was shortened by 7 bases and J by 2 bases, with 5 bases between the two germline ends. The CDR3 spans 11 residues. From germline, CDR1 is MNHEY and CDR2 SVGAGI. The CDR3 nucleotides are TGTGCCAGCAACCGGAACTATGGCTACACCTTC. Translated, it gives CASNRNYGYTF.

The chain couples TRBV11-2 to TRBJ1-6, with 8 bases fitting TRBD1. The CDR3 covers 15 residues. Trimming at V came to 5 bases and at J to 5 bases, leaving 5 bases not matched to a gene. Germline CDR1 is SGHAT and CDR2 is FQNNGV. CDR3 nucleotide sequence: TGTGCCAGCAGCCGACAGGGGAGAGATAATTCACCCCTCCACTTT. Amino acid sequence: CASSRQGRDNSPLHF.

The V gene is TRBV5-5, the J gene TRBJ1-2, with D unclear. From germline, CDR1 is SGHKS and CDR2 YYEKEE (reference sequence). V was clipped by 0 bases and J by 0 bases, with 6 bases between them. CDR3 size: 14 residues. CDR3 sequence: CASSLAGANYGYTF. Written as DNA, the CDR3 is TGTGCCAGCAGCTTGGCCGGCGCTAACTATGGCTACACCTTC. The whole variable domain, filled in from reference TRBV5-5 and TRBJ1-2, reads DAGVTQSPTHLIKTRGQQVTLRCSPISGHKSVSWYQQVLGQGPQFIFQYYEKEERGRGNFPDRFSARQFPNYSSELNVNALLLGDSALYLCASSLAGANYGYTFGSGTRLTVV.

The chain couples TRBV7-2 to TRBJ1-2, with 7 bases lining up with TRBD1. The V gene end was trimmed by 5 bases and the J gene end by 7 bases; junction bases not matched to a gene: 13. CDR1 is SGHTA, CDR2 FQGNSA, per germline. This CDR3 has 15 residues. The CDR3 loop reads CASSARQGGGGGYTF. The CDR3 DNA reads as TGTGCCAGCAGCGCTAGACAGGGAGGCGGGGGTGGCTACACCTTC.

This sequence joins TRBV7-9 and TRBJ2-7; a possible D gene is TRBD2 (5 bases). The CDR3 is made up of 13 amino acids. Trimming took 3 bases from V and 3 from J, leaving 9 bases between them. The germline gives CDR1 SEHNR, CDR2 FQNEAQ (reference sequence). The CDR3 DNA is TGTGCCAGCAGCTTGGACTCGTACTACGAGCAGTACTTC. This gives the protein CASSLDSYYEQYF. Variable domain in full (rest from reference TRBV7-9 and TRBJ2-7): DTGVSQNPRHKITKRGQNVTFRCDPISEHNRLYWYRQTLGQGPEFLTYFQNEAQLEKSRLLSDRFSAERPKGSFSTLEIQRTEQGDSAMYLCASSLDSYYEQYFGPGTRLTVT.

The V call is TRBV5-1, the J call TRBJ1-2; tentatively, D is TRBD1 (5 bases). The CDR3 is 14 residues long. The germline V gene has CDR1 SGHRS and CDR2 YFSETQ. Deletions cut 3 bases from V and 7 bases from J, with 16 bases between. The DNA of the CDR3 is TGCGCCAGCAGCTCACGAAGACGGGGGTTTGGCTACACCTTC. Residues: CASSSRRRGFGYTF.

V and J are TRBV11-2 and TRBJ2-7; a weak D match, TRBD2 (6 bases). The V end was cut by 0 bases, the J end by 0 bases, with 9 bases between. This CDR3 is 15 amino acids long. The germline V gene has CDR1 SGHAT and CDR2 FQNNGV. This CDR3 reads CASSLERGYSYEQYF. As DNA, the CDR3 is TGTGCCAGCAGCTTAGAGCGGGGCTACTCCTACGAGCAGTACTTC.

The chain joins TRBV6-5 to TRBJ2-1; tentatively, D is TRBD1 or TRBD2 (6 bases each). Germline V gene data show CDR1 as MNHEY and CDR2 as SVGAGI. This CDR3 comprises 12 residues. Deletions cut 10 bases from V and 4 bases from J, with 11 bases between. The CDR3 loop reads CATRGAYNEQFF. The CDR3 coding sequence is TGTGCCACGAGGGGGGCGTACAATGAGCAGTTCTTC.